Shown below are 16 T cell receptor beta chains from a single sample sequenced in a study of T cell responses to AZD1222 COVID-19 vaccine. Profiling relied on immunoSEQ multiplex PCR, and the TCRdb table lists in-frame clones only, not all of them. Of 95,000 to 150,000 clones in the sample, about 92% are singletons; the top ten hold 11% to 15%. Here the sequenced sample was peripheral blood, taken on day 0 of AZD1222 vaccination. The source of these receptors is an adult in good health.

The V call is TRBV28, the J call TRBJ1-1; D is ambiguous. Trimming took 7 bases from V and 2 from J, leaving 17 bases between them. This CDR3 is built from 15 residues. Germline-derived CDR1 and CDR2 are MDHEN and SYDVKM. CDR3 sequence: CASTHPPNANTEAFF. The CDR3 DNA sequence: TGTGCCAGCACCCACCCCCCTAATGCCAACACTGAAGCTTTCTTT.

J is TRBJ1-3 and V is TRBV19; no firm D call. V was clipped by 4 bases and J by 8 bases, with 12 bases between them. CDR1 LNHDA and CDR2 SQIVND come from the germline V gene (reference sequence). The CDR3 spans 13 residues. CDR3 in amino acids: CASSTGRRDTIYF. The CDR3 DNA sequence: TGTGCCAGTAGTACCGGGAGGAGGGACACCATATATTTT.

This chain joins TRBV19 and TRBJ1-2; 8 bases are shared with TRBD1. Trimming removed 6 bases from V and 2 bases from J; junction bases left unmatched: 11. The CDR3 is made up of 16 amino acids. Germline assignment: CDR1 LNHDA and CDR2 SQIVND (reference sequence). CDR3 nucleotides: TGTGCCAGTAGCCTCGGACAGGGTACCAGCAACTATGGCTACACCTTC. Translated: CASSLGQGTSNYGYTF.

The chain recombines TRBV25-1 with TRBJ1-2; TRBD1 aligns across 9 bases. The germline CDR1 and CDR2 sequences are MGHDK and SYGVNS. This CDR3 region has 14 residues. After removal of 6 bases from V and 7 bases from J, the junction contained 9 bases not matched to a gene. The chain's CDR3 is CASSTGGGLSGYTF. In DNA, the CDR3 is TGTGCCAGCAGCACAGGGGGCGGTTTGTCTGGCTACACCTTC.

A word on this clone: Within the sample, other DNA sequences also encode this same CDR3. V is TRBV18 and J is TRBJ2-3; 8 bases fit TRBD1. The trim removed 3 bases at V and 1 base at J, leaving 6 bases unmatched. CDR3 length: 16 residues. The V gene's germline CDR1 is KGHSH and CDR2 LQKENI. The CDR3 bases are TGTGCCAGCTCACCCCTGGGGACAGGTGGCACAGATACGCAGTATTTT. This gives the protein CASSPLGTGGTDTQYF.

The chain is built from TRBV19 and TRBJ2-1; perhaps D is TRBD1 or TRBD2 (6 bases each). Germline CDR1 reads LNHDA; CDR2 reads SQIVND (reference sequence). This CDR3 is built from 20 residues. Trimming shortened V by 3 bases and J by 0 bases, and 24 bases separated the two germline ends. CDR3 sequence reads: CASSMAGSWTEKSSYNEQFF. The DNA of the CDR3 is TGTGCCAGTAGTATGGCGGGGTCGTGGACAGAAAAGAGCTCCTACAATGAGCAGTTCTTC.

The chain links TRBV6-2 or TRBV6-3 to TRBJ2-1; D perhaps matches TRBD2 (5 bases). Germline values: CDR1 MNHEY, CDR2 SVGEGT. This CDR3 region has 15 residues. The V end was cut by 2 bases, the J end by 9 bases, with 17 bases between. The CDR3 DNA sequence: TGTGCCAGCAGTTACGGGCGGGCGAGACTTTTTGAGCAGTTCTTC. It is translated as CASSYGRARLFEQFF.

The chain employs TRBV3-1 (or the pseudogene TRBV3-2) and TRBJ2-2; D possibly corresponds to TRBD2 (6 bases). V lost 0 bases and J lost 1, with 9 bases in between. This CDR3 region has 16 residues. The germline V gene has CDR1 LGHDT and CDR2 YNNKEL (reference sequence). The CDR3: CASSQDWGENTGELFF. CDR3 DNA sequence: TGTGCCAGCAGCCAAGACTGGGGGGAGAACACCGGGGAGCTGTTTTTT.

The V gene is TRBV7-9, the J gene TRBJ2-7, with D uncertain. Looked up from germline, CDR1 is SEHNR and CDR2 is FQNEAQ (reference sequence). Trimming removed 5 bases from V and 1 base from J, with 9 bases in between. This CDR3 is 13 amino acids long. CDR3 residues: CASSDGISYEQYF. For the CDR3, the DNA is TGTGCCAGCAGCGATGGGATTTCCTACGAGCAGTACTTC.

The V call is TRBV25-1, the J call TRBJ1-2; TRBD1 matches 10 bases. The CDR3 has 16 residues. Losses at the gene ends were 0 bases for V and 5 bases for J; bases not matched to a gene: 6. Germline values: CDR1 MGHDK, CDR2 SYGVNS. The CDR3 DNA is TGTGCCAGCAGTGAATACTTCGACAGGGGGCATTATGGCTACACCTTC. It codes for CASSEYFDRGHYGYTF.

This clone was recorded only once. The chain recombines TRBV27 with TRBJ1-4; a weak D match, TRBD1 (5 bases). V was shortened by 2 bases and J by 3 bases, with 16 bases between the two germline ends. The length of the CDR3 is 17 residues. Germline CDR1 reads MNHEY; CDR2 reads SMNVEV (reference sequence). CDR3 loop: CASSLRGFRVANEKLFF. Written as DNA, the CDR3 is TGTGCCAGCAGTTTACGGGGCTTCAGGGTAGCTAATGAAAAACTGTTTTTT. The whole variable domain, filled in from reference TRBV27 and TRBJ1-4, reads EAQVTQNPRYLITVTGKKLTVTCSQNMNHEYMSWYRQDPGLGLRQIYYSMNVEVTDKGDVPEGYKVSRKEKRNFPLILESPSPNQTSLYFCASSLRGFRVANEKLFFGSGTQLSVL.

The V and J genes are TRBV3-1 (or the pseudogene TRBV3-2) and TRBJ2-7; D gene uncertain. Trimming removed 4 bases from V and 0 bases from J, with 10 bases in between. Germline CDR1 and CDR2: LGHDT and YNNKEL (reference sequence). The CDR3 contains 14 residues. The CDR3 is CASSPSKSSYEQYF. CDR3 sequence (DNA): TGTGCCAGCAGCCCGTCCAAGAGCTCCTACGAGCAGTACTTC.

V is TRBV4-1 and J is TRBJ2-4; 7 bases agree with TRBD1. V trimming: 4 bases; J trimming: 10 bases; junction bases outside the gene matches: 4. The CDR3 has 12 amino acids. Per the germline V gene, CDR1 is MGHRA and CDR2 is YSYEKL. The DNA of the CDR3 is TGCGCCAGCAGCCCGACAGGGTCGATTCAGTACTTC. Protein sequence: CASSPTGSIQYF.

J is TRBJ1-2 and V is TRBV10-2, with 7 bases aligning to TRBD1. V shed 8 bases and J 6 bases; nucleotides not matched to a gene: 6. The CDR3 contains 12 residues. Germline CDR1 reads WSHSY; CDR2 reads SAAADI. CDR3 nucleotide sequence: TGCGCCAGCGGAGGGGGCGTCCATGGCTACACCTTC. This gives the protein CASGGGVHGYTF.

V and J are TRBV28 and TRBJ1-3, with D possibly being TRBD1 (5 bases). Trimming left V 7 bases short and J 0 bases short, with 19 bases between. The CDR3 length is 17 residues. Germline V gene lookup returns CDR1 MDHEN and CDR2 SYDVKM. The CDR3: CASTSKIRASSGNTIYF. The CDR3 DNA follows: TGTGCCAGCACCTCCAAAATCAGGGCTAGCTCTGGAAACACCATATATTTT. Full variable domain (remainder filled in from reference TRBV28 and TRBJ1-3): DVKVTQSSRYLVKRTGEKVFLECVQDMDHENMFWYRQDPGLGLRLIYFSYDVKMKEKGDIPEGYSVSREKKERFSLILESASTNQTSMYLCASTSKIRASSGNTIYFGEGSWLTVV.

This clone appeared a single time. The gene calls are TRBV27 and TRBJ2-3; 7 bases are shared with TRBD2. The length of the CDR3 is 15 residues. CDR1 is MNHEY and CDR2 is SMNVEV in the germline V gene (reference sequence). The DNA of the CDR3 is TGTCACCCCCATGCGTTAGGCGGGGGTCCAGATACGCAGTATTTT. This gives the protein CHPHALGGGPDTQYF.